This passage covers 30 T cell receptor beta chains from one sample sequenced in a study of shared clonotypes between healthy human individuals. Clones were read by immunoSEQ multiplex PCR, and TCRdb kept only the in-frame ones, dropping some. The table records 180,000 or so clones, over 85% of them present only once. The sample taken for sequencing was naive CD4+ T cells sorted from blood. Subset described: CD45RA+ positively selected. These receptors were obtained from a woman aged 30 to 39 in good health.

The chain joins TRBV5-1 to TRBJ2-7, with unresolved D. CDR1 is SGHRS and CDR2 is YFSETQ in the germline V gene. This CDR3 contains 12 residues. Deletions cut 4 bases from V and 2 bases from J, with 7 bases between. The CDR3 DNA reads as TGCGCCAGCAGCGGAGCTCCCTACGAGCAGTACTTC. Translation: CASSGAPYEQYF.

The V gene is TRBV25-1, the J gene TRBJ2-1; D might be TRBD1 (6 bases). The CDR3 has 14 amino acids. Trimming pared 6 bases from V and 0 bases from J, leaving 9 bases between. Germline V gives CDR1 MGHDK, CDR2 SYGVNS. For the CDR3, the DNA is TGTGCCAGCAGGGACAGTCGCTCCTACAATGAGCAGTTCTTC. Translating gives CASRDSRSYNEQFF.

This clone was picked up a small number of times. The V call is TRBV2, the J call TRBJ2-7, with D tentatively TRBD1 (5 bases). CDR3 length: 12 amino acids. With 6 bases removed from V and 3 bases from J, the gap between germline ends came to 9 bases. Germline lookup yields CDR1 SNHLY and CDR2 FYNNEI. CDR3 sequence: CASRGLSYEQYF. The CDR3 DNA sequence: TGTGCCAGCAGGGGGCTTAGCTACGAGCAGTACTTC.

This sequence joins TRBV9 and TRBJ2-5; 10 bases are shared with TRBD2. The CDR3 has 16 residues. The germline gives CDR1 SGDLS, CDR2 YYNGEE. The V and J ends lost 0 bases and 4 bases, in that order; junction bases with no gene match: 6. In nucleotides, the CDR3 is TGTGCCAGCAGCGTAGTTGGGACTAGCGTCACAGAGACCCAGTACTTC. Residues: CASSVVGTSVTETQYF.

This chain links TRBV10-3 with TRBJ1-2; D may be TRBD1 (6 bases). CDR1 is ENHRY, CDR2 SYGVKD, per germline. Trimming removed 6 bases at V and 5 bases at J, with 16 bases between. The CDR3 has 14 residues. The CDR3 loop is CAIRPGQFDYGYTF. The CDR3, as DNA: TGTGCCATCAGACCCGGACAGTTTGATTATGGCTACACCTTC.

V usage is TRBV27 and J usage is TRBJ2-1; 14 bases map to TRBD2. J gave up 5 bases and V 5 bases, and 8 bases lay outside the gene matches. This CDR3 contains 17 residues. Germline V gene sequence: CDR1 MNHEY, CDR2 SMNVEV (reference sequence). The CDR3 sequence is CASSHSKTSGRDNEQFF. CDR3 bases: TGTGCCAGCAGTCACAGCAAGACTAGCGGGAGGGACAATGAGCAGTTCTTC.

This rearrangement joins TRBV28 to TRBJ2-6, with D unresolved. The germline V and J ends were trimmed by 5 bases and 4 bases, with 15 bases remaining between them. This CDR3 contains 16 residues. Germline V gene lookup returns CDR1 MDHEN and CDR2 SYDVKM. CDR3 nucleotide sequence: TGTGCCAGCAGTCGGCCGCTGGGTAAGGGGGCCAACGTCCTGACTTTC. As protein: CASSRPLGKGANVLTF. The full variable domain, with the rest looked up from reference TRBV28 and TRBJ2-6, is DVKVTQSSRYLVKRTGEKVFLECVQDMDHENMFWYRQDPGLGLRLIYFSYDVKMKEKGDIPEGYSVSREKKERFSLILESASTNQTSMYLCASSRPLGKGANVLTFGAGSRLTVL.

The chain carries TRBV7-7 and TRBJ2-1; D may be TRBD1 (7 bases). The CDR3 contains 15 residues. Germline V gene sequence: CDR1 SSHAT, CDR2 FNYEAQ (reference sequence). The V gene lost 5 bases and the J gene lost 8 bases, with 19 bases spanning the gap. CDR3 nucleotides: TGTGCCAGCAGCCGGGGACAGCCGGGGGTGGATGAGCAGTTCTTC. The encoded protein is CASSRGQPGVDEQFF.

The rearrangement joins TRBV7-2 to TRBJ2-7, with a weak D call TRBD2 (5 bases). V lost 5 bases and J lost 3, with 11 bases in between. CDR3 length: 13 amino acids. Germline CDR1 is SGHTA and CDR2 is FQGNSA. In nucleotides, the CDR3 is TGTGCCAGCAGCCCGCGGGCCCACTACGAGCAGTACTTC. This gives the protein CASSPRAHYEQYF.

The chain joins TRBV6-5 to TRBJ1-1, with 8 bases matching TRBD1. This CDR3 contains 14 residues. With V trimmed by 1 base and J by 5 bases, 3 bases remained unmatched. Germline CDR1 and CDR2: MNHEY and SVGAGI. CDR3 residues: CASSYWDRRTEAFF. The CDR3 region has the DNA TGTGCCAGCAGTTACTGGGACAGGAGGACTGAAGCTTTCTTT.

The CDR3 DNA sequence: TGCGCCAGCAGCTTCTACCCCTTCTACGAGCAGTACTTC. This sequence encodes CASSFYPFYEQYF. This rearrangement joins TRBV5-1 to TRBJ2-5; D is uncertain. The J call may be incorrect, as the DNA end agrees better with TRBJ2-7. CDR1 and CDR2 from the germline V gene are SGHRS and YFSETQ. This CDR3 region has 13 residues.

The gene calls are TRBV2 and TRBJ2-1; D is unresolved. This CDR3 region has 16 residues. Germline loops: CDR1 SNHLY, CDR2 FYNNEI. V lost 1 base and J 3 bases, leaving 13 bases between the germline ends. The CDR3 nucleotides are TGTGCCAGCAGTGAAGAGGCAGGTCCTAACTACAATGAGCAGTTCTTC. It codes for CASSEEAGPNYNEQFF.

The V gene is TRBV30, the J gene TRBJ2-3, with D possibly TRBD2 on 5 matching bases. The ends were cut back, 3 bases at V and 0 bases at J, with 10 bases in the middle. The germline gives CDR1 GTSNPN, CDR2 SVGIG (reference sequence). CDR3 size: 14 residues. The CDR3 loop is CAWSHSGSTDTQYF. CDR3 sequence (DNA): TGTGCCTGGAGCCACTCGGGGAGCACAGATACGCAGTATTTT.

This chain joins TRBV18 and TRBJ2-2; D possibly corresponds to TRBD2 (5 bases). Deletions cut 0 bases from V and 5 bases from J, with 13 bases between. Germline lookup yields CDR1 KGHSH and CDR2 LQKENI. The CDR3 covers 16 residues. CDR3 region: CASSPPAGVGTGELFF. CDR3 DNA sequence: TGTGCCAGCTCACCACCGGCGGGCGTGGGGACCGGGGAGCTGTTTTTT.

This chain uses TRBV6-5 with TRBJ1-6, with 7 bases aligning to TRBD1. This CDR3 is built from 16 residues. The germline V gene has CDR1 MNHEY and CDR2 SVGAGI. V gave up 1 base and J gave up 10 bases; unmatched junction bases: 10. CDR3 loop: CASSYLPTGVRSPLHF. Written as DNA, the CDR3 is TGTGCCAGCAGTTACTTACCTACAGGGGTACGATCACCCCTCCACTTT.

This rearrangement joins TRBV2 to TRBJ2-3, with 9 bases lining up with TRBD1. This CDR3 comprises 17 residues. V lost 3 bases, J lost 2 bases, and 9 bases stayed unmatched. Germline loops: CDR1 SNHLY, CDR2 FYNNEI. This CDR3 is CASSDHPGTGNTDTQYF. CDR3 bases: TGTGCCAGCAGTGATCATCCCGGGACAGGGAACACAGATACGCAGTATTTT.

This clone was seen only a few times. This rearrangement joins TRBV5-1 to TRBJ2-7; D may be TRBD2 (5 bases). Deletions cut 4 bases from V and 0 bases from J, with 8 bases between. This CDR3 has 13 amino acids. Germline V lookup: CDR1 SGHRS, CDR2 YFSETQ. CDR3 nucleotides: TGCGCCAGCAGCCCGACTATCTCCTACGAGCAGTACTTC. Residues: CASSPTISYEQYF.

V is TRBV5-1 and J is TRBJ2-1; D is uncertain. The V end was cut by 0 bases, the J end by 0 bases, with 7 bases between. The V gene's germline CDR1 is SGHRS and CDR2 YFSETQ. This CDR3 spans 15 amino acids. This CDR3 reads CASSLDTSSYNEQFF. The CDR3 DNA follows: TGCGCCAGCAGCTTGGACACCAGCTCCTACAATGAGCAGTTCTTC.

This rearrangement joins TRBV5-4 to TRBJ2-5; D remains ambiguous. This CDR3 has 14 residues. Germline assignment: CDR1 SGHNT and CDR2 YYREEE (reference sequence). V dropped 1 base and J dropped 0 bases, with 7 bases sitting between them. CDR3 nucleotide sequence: TGTGCCAGCAGCTTGAGCAAATACCAAGAGACCCAGTACTTC. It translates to CASSLSKYQETQYF.

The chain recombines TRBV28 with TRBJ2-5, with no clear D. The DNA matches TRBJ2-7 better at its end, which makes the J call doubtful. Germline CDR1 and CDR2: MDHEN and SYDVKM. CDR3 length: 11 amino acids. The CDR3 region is CASTPRNEQYF. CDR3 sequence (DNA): TGTGCCAGCACCCCCCGGAACGAGCAGTACTTC.

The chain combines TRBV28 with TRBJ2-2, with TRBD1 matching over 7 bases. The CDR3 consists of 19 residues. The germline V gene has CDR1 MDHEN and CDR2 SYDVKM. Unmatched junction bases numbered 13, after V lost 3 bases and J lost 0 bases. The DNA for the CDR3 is TGTGCCAGCAGTTTCCCGGGACAGAAGTTAATTGCGAACACCGGGGAGCTGTTTTTT. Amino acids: CASSFPGQKLIANTGELFF.

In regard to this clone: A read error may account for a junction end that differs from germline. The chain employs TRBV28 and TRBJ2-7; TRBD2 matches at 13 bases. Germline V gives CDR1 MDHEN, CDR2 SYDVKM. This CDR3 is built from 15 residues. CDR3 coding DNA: TGTGCCAGCAGTTCACCCGGGACTAGCGGGGCACTGCGAGACTTC. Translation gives CASSSPGTSGALRDF.

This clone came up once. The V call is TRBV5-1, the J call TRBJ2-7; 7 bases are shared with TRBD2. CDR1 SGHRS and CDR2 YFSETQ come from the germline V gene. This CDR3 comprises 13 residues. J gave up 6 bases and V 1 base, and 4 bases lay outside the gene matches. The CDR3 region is CASSLTREGEQYF. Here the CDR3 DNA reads TGCGCCAGCAGCTTGACCAGGGAGGGCGAGCAGTACTTC.

The CDR3 reads CASSHGRANTGELFF. The CDR3 DNA reads TGTGCCAGCAGCCACGGGAGGGCGAACACCGGGGAGCTGTTTTTT. The V call is TRBV28, the J call TRBJ2-2, with 8 nucleotides matching TRBD2. This CDR3 region has 15 residues. The germline CDR1 and CDR2 sequences are MDHEN and SYDVKM. The trim removed 6 bases at V and 0 bases at J, leaving 3 bases unmatched.

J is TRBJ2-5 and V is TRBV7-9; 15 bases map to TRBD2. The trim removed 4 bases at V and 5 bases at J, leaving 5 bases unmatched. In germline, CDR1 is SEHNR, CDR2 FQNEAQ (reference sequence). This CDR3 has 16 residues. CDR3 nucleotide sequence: TGTGCCAGCAGCTCGGGACTAGCGGGAGGCGGGGAGACCCAGTACTTC. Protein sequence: CASSSGLAGGGETQYF.

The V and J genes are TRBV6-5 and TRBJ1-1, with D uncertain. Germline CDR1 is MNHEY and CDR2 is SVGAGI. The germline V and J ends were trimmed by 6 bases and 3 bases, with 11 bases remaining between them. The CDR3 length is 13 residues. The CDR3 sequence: CASSPEVHTEAFF. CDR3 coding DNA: TGTGCCAGCAGCCCGGAAGTTCACACTGAAGCTTTCTTT.

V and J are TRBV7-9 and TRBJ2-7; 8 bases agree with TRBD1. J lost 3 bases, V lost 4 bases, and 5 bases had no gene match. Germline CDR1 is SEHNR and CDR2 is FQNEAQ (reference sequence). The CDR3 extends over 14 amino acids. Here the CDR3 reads CASSSGTGDYEQYF. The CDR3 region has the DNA TGTGCCAGCAGCTCCGGGACAGGAGACTACGAGCAGTACTTC.

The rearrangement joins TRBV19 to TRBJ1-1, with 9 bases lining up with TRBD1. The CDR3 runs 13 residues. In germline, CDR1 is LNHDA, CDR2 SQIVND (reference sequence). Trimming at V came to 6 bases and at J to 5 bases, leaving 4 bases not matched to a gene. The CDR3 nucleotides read TGTGCCAGTAGGATTGACAGGGGGACTGAAGCTTTCTTT. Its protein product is CASRIDRGTEAFF.

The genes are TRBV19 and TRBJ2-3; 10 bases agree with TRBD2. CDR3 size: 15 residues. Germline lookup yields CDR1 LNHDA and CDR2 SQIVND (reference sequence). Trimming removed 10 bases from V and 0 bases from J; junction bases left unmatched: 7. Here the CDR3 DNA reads TGTGCCACGGCTCCGGGACTAGCGAGCACAGATACGCAGTATTTT. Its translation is CATAPGLASTDTQYF.

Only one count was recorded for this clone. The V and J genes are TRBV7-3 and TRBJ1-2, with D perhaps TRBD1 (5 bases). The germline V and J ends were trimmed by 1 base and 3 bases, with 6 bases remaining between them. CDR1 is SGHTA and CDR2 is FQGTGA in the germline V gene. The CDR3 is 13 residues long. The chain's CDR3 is CASSLSRDYGYTF. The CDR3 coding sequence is TGTGCCAGCAGCTTAAGCAGGGACTATGGCTACACCTTC.